Sequencing of this TCR beta chain was carried out in a study of T and B cells in COVID-19 patients. Study-level information: Of about 19 active-infection patients, approximately twelve were critically ill with mechanical ventilation or extracorporeal membrane oxygenation. Study results and limitations: Highly clonal in active COVID-19, TRB repertoires exceeded healthy-donor diversity and richness at recovery.

By share, this clonotype ranks as medium-sized. What it binds is not known. Multiplex PCR with BIOMED2 TRB-A/B primer pools amplified TRB rearrangements. One entry per CDR3 protein, called by TCRdb with MiXCR from the multiplex PCR reads. The data hold about 14,000 distinct CDR3 sequences, with about 30% observed a single time. CDR3 size: 15 residues. Trimming cost V 3 bases and J 3 bases; bases outside gene matches: 4. Per germline, CDR1 MNHEY and CDR2 SVGAGI. Each TRB amplification used roughly 220-550 ng of genomic DNA from blood. V gene TRBV6-5 combines with J gene TRBJ2-3, with 9 positions matching TRBD1. The sequenced sample was blood. This TCR was sampled from a human donor who had recovered from COVID-19. CDR3 region: CASSYSGQGTDTQYF. The CDR3 bases are TGTGCCAGCAGTTATTCTGGACAGGGGACAGATACGCAGTATTTT.